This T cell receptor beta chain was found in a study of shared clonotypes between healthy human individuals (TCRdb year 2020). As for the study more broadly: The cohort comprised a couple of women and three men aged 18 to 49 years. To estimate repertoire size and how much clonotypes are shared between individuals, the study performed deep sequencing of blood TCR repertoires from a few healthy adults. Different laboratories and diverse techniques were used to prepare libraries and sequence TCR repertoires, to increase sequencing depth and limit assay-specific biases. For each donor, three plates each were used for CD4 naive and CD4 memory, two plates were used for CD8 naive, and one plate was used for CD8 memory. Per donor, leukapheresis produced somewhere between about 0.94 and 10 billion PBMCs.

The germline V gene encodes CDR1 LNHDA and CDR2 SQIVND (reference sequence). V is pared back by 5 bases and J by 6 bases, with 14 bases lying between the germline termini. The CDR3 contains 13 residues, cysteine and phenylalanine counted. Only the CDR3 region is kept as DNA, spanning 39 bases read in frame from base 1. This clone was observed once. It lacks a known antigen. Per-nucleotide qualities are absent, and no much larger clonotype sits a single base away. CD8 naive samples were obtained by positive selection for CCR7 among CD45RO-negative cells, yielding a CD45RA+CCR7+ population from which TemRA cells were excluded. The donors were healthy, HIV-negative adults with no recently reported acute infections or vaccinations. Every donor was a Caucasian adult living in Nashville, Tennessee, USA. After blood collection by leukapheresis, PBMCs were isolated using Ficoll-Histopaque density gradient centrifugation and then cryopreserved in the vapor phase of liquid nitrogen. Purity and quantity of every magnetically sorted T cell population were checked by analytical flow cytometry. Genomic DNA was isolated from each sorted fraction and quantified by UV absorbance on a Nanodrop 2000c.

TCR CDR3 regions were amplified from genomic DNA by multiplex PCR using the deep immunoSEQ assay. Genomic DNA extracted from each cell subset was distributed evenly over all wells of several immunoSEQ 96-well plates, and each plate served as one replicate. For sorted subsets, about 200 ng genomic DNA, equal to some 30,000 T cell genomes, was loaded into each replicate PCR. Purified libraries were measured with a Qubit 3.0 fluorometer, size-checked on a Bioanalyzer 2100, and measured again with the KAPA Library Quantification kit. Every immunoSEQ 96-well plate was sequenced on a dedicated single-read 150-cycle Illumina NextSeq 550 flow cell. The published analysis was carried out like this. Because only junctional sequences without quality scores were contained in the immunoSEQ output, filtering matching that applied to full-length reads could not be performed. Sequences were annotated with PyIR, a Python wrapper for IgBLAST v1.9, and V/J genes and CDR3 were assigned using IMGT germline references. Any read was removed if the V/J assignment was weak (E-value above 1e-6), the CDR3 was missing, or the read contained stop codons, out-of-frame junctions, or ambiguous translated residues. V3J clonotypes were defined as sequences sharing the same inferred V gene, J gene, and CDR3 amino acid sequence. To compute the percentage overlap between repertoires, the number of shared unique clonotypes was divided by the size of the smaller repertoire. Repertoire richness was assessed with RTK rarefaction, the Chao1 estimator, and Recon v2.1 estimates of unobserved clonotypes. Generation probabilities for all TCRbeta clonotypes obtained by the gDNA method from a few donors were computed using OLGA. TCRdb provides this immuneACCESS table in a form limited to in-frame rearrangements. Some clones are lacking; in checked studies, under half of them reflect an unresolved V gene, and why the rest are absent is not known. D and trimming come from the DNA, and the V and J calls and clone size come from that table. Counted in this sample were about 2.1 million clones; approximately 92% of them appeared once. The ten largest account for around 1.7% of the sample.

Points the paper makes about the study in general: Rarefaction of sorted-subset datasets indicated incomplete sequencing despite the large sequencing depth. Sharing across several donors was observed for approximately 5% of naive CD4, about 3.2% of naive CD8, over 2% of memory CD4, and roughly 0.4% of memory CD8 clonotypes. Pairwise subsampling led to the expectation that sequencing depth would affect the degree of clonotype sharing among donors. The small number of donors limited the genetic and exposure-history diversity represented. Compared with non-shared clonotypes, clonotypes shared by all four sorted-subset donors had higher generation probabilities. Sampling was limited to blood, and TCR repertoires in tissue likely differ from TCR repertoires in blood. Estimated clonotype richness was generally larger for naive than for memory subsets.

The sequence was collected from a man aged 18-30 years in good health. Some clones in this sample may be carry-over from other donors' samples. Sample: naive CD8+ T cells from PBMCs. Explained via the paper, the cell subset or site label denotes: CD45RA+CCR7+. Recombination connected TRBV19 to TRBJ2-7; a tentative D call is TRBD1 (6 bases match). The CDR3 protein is CASSPRRGSEQYF. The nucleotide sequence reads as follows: TGTGCCAGTAGTCCCCGTAGGGGGAGCGAGCAGTACTTC.